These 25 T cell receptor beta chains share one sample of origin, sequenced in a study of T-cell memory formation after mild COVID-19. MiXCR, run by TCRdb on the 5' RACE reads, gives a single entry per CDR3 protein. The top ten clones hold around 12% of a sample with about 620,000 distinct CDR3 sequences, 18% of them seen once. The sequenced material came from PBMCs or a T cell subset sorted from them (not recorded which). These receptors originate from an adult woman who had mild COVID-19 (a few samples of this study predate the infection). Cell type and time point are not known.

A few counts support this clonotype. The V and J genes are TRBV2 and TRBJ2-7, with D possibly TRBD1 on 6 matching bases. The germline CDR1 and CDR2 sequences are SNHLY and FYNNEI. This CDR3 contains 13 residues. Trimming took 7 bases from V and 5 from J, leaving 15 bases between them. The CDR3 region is CASKVRGINEQYF. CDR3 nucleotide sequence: TGTGCCAGCAAGGTTAGGGGGATCAACGAGCAGTACTTC.

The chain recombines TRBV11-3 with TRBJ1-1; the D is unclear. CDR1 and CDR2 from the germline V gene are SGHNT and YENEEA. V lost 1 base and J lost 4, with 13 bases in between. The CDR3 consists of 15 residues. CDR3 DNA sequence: TGTGCCAGCAGCTTAGGCCCCCAGACTGGCACTGAAGCTTTCTTT. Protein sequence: CASSLGPQTGTEAFF. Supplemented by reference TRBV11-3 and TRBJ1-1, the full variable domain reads EAGVVQSPRYKIIEKKQPVAFWCNPISGHNTLYWYLQNLGQGPELLIRYENEEAVDDSQLPKDRFSAERLKGVDSTLKIQPAELGDSAVYLCASSLGPQTGTEAFFGQGTRLTVV.

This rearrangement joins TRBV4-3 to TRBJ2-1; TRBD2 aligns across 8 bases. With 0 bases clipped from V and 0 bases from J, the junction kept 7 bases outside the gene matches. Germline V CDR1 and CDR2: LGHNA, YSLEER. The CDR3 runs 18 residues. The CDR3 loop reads CASSQDLLAAYSYNEQFF. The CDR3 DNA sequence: TGCGCCAGCAGCCAAGATCTACTAGCGGCCTACTCCTACAATGAGCAGTTCTTC.

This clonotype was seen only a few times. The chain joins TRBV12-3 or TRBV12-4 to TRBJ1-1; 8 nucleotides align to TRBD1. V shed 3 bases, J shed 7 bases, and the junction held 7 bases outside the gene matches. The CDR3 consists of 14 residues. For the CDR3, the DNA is TGTGCCAGCAGTTTGCGGCAGGGGGCCCTTGAAGCTTTCTTT. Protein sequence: CASSLRQGALEAFF.

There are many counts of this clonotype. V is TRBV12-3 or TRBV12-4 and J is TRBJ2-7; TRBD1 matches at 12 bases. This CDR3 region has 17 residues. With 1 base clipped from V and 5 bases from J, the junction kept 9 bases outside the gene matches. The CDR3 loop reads CASSLGDRGRKPHEQYF. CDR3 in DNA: TGTGCCAGCAGTTTAGGGGACAGGGGGCGCAAACCCCACGAGCAGTACTTC.

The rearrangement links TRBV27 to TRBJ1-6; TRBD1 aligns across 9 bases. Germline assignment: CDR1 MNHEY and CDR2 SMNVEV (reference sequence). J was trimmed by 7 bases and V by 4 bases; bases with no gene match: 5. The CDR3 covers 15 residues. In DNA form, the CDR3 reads TGTGCCAGCAGTTGGAGCGACAGGGGGAATTCACCCCTCCACTTT. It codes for CASSWSDRGNSPLHF.

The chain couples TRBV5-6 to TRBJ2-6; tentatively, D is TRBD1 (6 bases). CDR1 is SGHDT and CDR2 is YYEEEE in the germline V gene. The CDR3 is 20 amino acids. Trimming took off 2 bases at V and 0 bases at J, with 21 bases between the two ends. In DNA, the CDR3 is TGTGCCAGCAGCTTATCCCGGGACAATATATGGGGCTCTGGGGCCAACGTCCTGACTTTC. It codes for CASSLSRDNIWGSGANVLTF.

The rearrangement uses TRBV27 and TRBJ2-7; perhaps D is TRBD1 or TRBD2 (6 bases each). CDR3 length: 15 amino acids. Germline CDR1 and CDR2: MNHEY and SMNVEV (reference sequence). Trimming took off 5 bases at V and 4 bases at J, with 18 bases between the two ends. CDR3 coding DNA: TGTGCCAGCAGTATTAGGGGGGAAATTGTATACGAGCAGTACTTC. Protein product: CASSIRGEIVYEQYF.

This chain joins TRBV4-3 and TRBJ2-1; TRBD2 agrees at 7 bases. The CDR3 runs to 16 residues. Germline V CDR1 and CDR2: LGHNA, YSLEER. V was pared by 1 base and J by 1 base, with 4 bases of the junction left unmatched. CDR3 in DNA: TGCGCCAGCAGCCAAGGGGTTAGCGGGTCCTACAATGAGCAGTTCTTC. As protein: CASSQGVSGSYNEQFF.

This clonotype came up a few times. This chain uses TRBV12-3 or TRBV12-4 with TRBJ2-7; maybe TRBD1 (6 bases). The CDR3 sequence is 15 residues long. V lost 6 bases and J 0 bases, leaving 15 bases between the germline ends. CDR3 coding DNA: TGTGCCAGCAGCCCCAGGGGAGTCCTCTCCTACGAGCAGTACTTC. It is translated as CASSPRGVLSYEQYF.

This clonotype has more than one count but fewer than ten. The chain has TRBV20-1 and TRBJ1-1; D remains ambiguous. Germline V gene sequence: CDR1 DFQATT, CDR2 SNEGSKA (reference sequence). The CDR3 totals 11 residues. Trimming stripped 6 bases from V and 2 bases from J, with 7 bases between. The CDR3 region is CSAWVNTEAFF. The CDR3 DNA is TGCAGTGCCTGGGTAAACACTGAAGCTTTCTTT.

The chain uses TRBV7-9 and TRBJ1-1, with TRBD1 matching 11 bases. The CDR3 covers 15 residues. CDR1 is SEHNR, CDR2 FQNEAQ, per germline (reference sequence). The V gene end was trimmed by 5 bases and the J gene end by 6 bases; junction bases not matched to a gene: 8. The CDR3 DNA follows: TGTGCCAGCAGCATAGGGGACAGGGGGATTGCTGAAGCTTTCTTT. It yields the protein CASSIGDRGIAEAFF.

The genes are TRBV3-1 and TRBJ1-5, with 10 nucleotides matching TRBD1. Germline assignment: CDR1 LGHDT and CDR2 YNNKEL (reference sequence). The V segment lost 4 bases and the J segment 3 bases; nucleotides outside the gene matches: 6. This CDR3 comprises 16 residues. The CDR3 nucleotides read TGTGCCAGCAGCCCTAGGACAGGGGGATACAATCAGCCCCAGCATTTT. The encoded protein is CASSPRTGGYNQPQHF.

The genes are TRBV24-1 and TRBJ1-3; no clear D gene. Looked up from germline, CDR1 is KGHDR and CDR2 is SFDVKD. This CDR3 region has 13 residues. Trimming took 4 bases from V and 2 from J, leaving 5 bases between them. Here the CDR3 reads CATSESTGNTIYF. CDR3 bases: TGTGCCACCAGTGAATCGACTGGAAACACCATATATTTT.

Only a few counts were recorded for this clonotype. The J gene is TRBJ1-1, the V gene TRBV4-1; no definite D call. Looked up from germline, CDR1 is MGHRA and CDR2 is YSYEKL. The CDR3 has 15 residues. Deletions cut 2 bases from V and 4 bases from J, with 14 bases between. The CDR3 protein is CASSQNQIGRTEAFF. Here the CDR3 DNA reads TGCGCCAGCAGCCAAAATCAGATAGGACGCACTGAAGCTTTCTTT.

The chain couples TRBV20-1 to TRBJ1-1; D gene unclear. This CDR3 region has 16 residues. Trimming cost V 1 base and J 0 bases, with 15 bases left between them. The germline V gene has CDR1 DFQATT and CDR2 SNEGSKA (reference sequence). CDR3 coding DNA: TGCAGTGCTAGAGGGTCGAAGTTCCTCCTGAACACTGAAGCTTTCTTT. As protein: CSARGSKFLLNTEAFF.

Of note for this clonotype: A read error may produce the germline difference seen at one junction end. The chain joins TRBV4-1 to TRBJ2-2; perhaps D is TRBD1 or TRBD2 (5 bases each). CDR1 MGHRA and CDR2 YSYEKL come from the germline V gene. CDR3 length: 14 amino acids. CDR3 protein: CASSIGENTGEMFF. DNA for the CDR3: TGCGCCAGCTCGATAGGGGAGAACACCGGGGAGATGTTTTTT.

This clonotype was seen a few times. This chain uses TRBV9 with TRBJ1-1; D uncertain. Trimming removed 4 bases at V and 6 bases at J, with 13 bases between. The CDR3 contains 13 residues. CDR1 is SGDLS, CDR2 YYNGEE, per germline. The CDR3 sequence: CASSPGEVSEAFF. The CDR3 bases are TGTGCCAGCAGCCCTGGTGAGGTGTCTGAAGCTTTCTTT.

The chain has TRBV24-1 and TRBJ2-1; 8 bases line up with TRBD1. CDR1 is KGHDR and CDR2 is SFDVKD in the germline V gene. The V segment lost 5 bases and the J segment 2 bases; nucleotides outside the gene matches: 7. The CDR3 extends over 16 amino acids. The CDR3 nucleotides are TGTGCCACCAGTGCCAGACAGGGGTACCCCTACAATGAGCAGTTCTTC. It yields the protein CATSARQGYPYNEQFF.

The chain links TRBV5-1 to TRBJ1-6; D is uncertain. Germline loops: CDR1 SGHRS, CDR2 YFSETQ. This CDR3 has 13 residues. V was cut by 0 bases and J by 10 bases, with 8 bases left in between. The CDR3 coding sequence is TGCGCCAGCAGCTTGGCCGGGAGGTCACCCCTCCACTTT. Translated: CASSLAGRSPLHF.

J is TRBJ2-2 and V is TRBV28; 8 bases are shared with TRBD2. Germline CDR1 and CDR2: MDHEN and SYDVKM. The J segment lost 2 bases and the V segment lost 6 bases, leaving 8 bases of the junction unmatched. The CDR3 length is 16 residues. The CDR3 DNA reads TGTGCCAGCAGCCCTCAGAGCGGGGGAAACACCGGGGAGCTGTTTTTT. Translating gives CASSPQSGGNTGELFF.

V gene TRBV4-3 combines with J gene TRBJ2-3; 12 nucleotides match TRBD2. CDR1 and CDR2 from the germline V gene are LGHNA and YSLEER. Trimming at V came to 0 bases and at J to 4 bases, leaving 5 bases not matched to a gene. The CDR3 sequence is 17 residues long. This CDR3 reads CASSQDRRLAGADTQYF. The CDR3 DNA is TGCGCCAGCAGCCAAGATAGGAGACTAGCGGGAGCAGATACGCAGTATTTT.

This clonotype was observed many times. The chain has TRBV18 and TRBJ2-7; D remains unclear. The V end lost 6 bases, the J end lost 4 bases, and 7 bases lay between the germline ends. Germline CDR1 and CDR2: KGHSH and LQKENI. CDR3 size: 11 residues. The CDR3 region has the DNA TGTGCCAGCTCTCCAGAGTACGAGCAGTACTTC. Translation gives CASSPEYEQYF. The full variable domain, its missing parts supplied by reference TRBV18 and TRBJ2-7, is NAGVMQNPRHLVRRRGQEARLRCSPMKGHSHVYWYRQLPEEGLKFMVYLQKENIIDESGMPKERFSAEFPKEGPSILRIQQVVRGDSAAYFCASSPEYEQYFGPGTRLTVT.

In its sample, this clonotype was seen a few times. CDR3 in amino acids: CASAPGTVNTGELFF. The CDR3 coding sequence is TGCGCCAGCGCGCCCGGGACGGTGAACACCGGGGAGCTGTTTTTT. This rearrangement joins TRBV5-1 to TRBJ2-2; D tentatively reads TRBD1 or TRBD2 (5 bases each). Looked up from germline, CDR1 is SGHRS and CDR2 is YFSETQ. This CDR3 is 15 amino acids long. V was shortened by 7 bases and J by 1 base, with 14 bases between the two germline ends.

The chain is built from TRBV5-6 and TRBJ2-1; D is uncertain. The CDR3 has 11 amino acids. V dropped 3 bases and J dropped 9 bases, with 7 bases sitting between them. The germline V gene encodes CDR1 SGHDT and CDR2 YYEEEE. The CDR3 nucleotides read TGTGCCAGCAGCTCTGACGGTGAGCAGTTCTTC. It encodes CASSSDGEQFF.